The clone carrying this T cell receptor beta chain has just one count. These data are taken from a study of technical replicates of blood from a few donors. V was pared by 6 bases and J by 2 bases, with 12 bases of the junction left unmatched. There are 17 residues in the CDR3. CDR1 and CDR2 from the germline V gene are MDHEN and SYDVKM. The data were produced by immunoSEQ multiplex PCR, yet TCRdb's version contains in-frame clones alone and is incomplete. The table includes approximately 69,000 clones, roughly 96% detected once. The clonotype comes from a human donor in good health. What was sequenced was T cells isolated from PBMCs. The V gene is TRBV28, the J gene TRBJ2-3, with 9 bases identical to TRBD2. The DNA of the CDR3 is TGTGCCAGCAGCCCGATTGTAACTAGCGGGTCCACAGATACGCAGTATTTT. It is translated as CASSPIVTSGSTDTQYF. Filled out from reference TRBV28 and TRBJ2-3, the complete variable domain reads DVKVTQSSRYLVKRTGEKVFLECVQDMDHENMFWYRQDPGLGLRLIYFSYDVKMKEKGDIPEGYSVSREKKERFSLILESASTNQTSMYLCASSPIVTSGSTDTQYFGPGTRLTVL.